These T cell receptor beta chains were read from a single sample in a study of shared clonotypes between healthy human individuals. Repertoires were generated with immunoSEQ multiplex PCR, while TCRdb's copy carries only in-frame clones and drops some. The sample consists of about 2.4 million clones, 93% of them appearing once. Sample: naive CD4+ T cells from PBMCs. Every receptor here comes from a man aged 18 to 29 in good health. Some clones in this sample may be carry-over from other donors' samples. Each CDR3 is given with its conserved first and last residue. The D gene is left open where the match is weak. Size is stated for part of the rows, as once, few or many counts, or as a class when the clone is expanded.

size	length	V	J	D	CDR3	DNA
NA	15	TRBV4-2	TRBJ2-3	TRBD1	CASSPGTGSTDTQYF	TGTGCCAGCAGCCCAGGGACAGGCAGTACAGATACGCAGTATTTT
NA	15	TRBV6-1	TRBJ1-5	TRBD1	CASRQDRDGAQPQHF	TGTGCCAGCAGGCAGGACAGGGACGGGGCTCAGCCCCAGCATTTT
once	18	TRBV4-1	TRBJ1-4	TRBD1	CASSQTGTGITTNEKLFF	TGCGCCAGCAGCCAGACCGGGACAGGTATCACAACTAATGAAAAACTGTTTTTT
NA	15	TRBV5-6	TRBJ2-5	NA	CASSLVGPAGETQYF	TGTGCCAGCAGCTTGGTAGGCCCGGCTGGAGAGACCCAGTACTTC
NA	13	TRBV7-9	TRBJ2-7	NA	CASSLAGGYEQYF	TGTGCCAGCAGCTTAGCGGGCGGCTACGAGCAGTACTTC
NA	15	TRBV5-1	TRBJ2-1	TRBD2	CASSPAGVSYNEQFF	TGCGCCAGCAGCCCAGCGGGGGTCTCCTACAATGAGCAGTTCTTC
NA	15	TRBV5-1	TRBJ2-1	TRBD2	CASSWLAGGRNEQFF	TGCGCCAGCAGCTGGCTAGCGGGAGGGAGAAATGAGCAGTTCTTC
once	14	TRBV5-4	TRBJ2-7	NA	CASSSGRGLYEQYF	TGTGCCAGCAGTTCTGGCAGGGGCTTGTACGAGCAGTACTTC
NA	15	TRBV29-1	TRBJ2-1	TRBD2	CSVTGTSGSLNEQFF	TGCAGCGTTACCGGGACTAGCGGGAGCCTAAATGAGCAGTTCTTC
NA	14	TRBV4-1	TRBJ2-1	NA	CASSPRLGDNEQFF	TGCGCCAGCAGCCCACGATTGGGAGACAATGAGCAGTTCTTC
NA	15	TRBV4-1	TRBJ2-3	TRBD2	CASSQRTSRADTQYF	TGCGCCAGCAGCCAGCGGACTAGCCGGGCAGATACGCAGTATTTT
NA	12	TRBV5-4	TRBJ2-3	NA	CASSKAVDTQYF	TGTGCCAGCAGCAAGGCCGTAGATACGCAGTATTTT
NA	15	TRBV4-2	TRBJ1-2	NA	CASSQERGSDYGYTF	TGTGCCAGCAGCCAAGAAAGGGGTTCCGACTATGGCTACACCTTC
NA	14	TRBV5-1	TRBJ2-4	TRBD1	CASRYRQGVDIQYF	TGCGCCAGCAGATACAGACAGGGGGTTGACATTCAGTACTTC
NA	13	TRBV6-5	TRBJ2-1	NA	CASSTRQGSEQFF	TGTGCCAGCAGTACCAGGCAGGGCAGCGAGCAGTTCTTC
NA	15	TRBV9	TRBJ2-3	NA	CASSARELGTDTQYF	TGTGCCAGCAGCGCCCGGGAGCTCGGCACAGATACGCAGTATTTT
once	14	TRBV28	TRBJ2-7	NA	CASSFLDGVYEQYF	TGTGCCAGCAGTTTCCTGGACGGAGTTTACGAGCAGTACTTC
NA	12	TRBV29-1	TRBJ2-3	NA	CSGGPQPDTQYF	TGCAGCGGGGGCCCCCAGCCAGATACGCAGTATTTT
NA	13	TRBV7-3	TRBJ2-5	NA	CASSFGFQETQYF	TGTGCCAGCAGCTTCGGGTTCCAAGAGACCCAGTACTTC
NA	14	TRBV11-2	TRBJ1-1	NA	CASSPGRGQAEAFF	TGTGCCAGCAGCCCCGGACGGGGGCAAGCTGAAGCTTTCTTT
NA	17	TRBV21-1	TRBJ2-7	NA	CASSKECLREVYYEQYF	TGTGCCAGCAGCAAAGAATGCCTTCGGGAGGTGTACTACGAGCAGTACTTC
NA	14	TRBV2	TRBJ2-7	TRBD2	CASRPGTSGYEQYF	TGTGCCAGCAGACCCGGGACTAGCGGCTACGAGCAGTACTTC
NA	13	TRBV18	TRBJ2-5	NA	CASSPGRQETQYF	TGTGCCAGCTCACCAGGGCGGCAAGAGACCCAGTACTTC
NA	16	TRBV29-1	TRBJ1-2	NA	CSVEDGTWRSMPGYTF	TGCAGCGTTGAAGACGGGACATGGAGGAGTATGCCCGGCTACACCTTC
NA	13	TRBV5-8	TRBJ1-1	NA	CASSVDGNTEAFF	TGTGCCAGCAGCGTGGACGGGAACACTGAAGCTTTCTTT
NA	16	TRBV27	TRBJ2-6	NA	CASSLDLGSGANVLTF	TGTGCCAGCAGTTTAGATTTGGGATCTGGGGCCAACGTCCTGACTTTC
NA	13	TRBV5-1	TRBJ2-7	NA	CASSLGAGGREYF	TGCGCCAGCAGCTTGGGGGCCGGGGGGCGCGAATACTTC
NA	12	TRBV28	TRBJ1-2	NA	CASSLSAGPYTF	TGTGCCAGCAGTTTATCGGCCGGTCCTTACACCTTC
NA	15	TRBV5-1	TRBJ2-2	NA	CASSFGSSNTGELFF	TGCGCCAGCAGCTTCGGCAGTTCAAACACCGGGGAGCTGTTTTTT
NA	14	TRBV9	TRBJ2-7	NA	CASSGGTGPYEQYF	TGTGCCAGCAGCGGTGGGACGGGACCCTACGAGCAGTACTTC
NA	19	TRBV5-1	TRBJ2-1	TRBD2	CASSLGASGRAESYNEQFF	TGCGCCAGCAGCTTGGGGGCTAGCGGGAGGGCCGAATCCTACAATGAGCAGTTCTTC
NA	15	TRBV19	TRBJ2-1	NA	CASSILGAGRNEQFF	TGTGCCAGTAGTATCTTGGGGGCGGGTAGGAATGAGCAGTTCTTC
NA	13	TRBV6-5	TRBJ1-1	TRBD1	CASRSTGLTEAFF	TGTGCCAGCAGATCGACAGGGCTCACTGAAGCTTTCTTT
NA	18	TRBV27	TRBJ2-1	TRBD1	CASSYSPAGTGGSDEQFF	TGTGCCAGCAGCTATTCTCCTGCCGGGACAGGGGGAAGCGATGAGCAGTTCTTC
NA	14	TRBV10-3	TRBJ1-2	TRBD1	CAISVGTANYGYTF	TGTGCCATCAGTGTTGGGACAGCGAACTATGGCTACACCTTC
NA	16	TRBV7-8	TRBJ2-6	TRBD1	CASSSDRGTGANVLTF	TGTGCCAGCAGTTCAGACAGGGGGACGGGGGCCAACGTCCTGACTTTC
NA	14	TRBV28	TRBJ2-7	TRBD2	CASSSTSGLGEQYF	TGTGCCAGCAGTTCGACTAGCGGTCTCGGCGAGCAGTACTTC
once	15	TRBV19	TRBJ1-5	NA	CASRTRADSNQPQHF	TGTGCCAGTAGGACAAGAGCAGATAGCAATCAGCCCCAGCATTTT
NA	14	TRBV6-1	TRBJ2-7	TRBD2	CASTRLAGGDEQYF	TGTGCCAGCACGAGACTAGCGGGAGGGGACGAGCAGTACTTC
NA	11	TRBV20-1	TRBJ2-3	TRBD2	CSAPRLALEYF	TGCAGTGCTCCCCGACTAGCCCTAGAGTATTTT
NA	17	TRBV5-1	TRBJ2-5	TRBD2	CASSLARLAGDLGPQYF	TGCGCCAGCAGCTTGGCCAGACTAGCGGGCGACCTGGGGCCCCAGTACTTC
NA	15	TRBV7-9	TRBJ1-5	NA	CASSNGGNGNQPQHF	TGTGCCAGCAGCAATGGAGGGAACGGCAATCAGCCCCAGCATTTT
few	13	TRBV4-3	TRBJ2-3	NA	CASSQAWGDTQYF	TGCGCCAGCAGCCAGGCCTGGGGAGATACGCAGTATTTT
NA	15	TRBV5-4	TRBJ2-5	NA	CASSFGLIGGETQYF	TGTGCCAGCAGCTTCGGCCTTATCGGAGGAGAGACCCAGTACTTC
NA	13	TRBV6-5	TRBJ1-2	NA	CASSLTVLGGYTF	TGTGCCAGCAGTCTGACAGTGCTGGGAGGCTACACCTTC
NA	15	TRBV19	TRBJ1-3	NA	CASSIDLFSGNTIYF	TGTGCCAGTAGTATAGACCTCTTCTCTGGAAACACCATATATTTT
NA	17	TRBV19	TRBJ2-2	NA	CASSAMQRAENTGELFF	TGTGCCAGTAGTGCGATGCAGCGGGCAGAGAACACCGGGGAGCTGTTTTTT
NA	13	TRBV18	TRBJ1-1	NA	CASSPPGGTEAFF	TGTGCCAGCTCACCACCTGGGGGGACTGAAGCTTTCTTT
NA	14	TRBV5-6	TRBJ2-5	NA	CASTAAGGQETQYF	TGTGCCAGCACCGCGGCGGGCGGACAAGAGACCCAGTACTTC
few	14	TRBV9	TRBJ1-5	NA	CASSPRPAGEPQHF	TGTGCCAGCAGCCCCCGCCCGGCAGGGGAGCCCCAGCATTTT
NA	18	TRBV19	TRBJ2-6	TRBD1	CASSSPTGHSSGANVLTF	TGTGCCAGTAGTTCGCCGACAGGGCACAGCTCTGGGGCCAACGTCCTGACTTTC
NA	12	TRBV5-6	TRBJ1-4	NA	CASSLEDEKLFF	TGTGCCAGCAGCTTGGAAGATGAAAAACTGTTTTTT
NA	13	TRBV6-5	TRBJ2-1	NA	CASEAQAYNEQFF	TGTGCCAGCGAAGCCCAGGCCTACAATGAGCAGTTCTTC
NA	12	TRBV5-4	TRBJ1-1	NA	CASSLALGEAFF	TGTGCCAGCAGCCTAGCGTTAGGTGAAGCTTTCTTT